The 10 T cell receptor beta chains in this list originate from one sample, sequenced in a study of type 1 and type 2 diabetes patients. Genomic DNA was the PCR template. Amplification of the beta chain CDR3 used 30 forward and 13 reverse multiplex primers. TCRdb itself ran the multiplex PCR reads through MiXCR, one entry per CDR3 protein. The data show fewer than 300,000 distinct CDR3 sequences, around 47% seen once. Sequenced sample: peripheral blood mononuclear cells (PBMCs). The origin of the receptors is a man in his late teens or twenties with type 2 diabetes.

This clonotype showed up just a few times. The J gene is TRBJ2-7, the V gene TRBV7-2, with 7 bases fitting TRBD2. Trimming removed 3 bases from V and 6 bases from J; junction bases left unmatched: 5. CDR1 and CDR2 (germline): SGHTA, FQGNSA. This CDR3 contains 13 residues. The CDR3 sequence: CASSFRGEREQYF. In DNA, the CDR3 is TGTGCCAGCAGCTTTCGGGGGGAGCGCGAGCAGTACTTC.

The gene calls are TRBV6-5 and TRBJ2-7; D perhaps matches TRBD1 (5 bases). This CDR3 comprises 13 residues. Germline CDR1 and CDR2: MNHEY and SVGAGI. With 5 bases removed from V and 3 bases from J, the gap between germline ends came to 11 bases. CDR3 coding DNA: TGTGCCAGCAGTGGCCCACAGGACTACGAGCAGTACTTC. Encoded protein: CASSGPQDYEQYF.

The chain couples TRBV7-2 to TRBJ2-1; D uncertain. Germline V gene lookup returns CDR1 SGHTA and CDR2 FQGNSA. Trimming stripped 3 bases from V and 7 bases from J, with 4 bases between. This CDR3 comprises 11 residues. The CDR3 spells CASSFPNEQFF. In DNA form, the CDR3 reads TGTGCCAGCAGCTTTCCGAATGAGCAGTTCTTC.

The chain joins TRBV20-1 to TRBJ2-3; 7 nucleotides align to TRBD1. The ends lost 6 bases at V and 4 bases at J; junction bases unmatched: 10. The CDR3 is 14 residues long. CDR1 DFQATT and CDR2 SNEGSKA come from the germline V gene (reference sequence). CDR3 sequence reads: CSAYKGASADTQYF. Here the CDR3 DNA reads TGCAGTGCCTACAAGGGGGCTTCGGCAGATACGCAGTATTTT.

This clonotype occurred a few times. V and J are TRBV30 and TRBJ2-2, with D perhaps matching TRBD1 (6 bases). The CDR3 has 15 residues. From germline, CDR1 is GTSNPN and CDR2 SVGIG (reference sequence). The V and J ends lost 5 bases and 3 bases respectively, with 16 bases between them. The CDR3 reads CAWGQWTADTGELFF. CDR3 nucleotide sequence: TGTGCCTGGGGCCAATGGACAGCTGACACCGGGGAGCTGTTTTTT.

The V and J genes are TRBV12-3 or TRBV12-4 and TRBJ2-1; the D gene is possibly TRBD1 (5 bases). With 5 bases removed from V and 5 bases from J, the gap between germline ends came to 13 bases. The CDR3 spans 14 residues. CDR3 nucleotide sequence: TGTGCCAGCAGTCCCGACAGTTTCAACAATGAGCAGTTCTTC. Its protein product is CASSPDSFNNEQFF.

The table lists this clonotype with a few counts. The genes are TRBV28 and TRBJ1-2; no definite D call. V gave up 6 bases and J gave up 4 bases, with 15 bases separating them. CDR3 length: 14 residues. Per the germline V gene, CDR1 is MDHEN and CDR2 is SYDVKM. CDR3 nucleotide sequence: TGTGCCAGCAGCCCAACTAACGGAGGCTATGGCTACACCTTC. This sequence encodes CASSPTNGGYGYTF.

This clonotype was observed a few times. The genes are TRBV28 and TRBJ2-7, with no clear D. CDR1 and CDR2 from the germline V gene are MDHEN and SYDVKM. The CDR3 has 14 residues. Trimming left V 5 bases short and J 2 bases short, with 13 bases between. CDR3 in amino acids: CASSLTDETYEQYF. DNA for the CDR3: TGTGCCAGCAGTCTGACGGACGAAACCTACGAGCAGTACTTC.

The chain links TRBV9 to TRBJ2-5; 12 positions match TRBD2. The DNA end lines up better with TRBJ2-1; the J call may be wrong. From germline, CDR1 is SGDLS and CDR2 YYNGEE. This CDR3 contains 16 residues. CDR3 sequence reads: CASSVARTSGMDEQFF. The CDR3 bases are TGTGCCAGCAGCGTAGCTCGGACTAGCGGGATGGATGAGCAGTTCTTC.

A single count supports this clonotype. The V call is TRBV7-8, the J call TRBJ2-7, with D perhaps TRBD1 or TRBD2 (5 bases each). The DNA end is more similar to TRBJ2-5, so the J call may be wrong. The CDR3 has 14 residues. Germline V gene lookup returns CDR1 SGHVS and CDR2 FQNEAQ. The CDR3 bases are TGTGCCAGCAGTGATAACGAGGGGCGAGAGACCCAGTACTTC. Its protein is CASSDNEGRETQYF.